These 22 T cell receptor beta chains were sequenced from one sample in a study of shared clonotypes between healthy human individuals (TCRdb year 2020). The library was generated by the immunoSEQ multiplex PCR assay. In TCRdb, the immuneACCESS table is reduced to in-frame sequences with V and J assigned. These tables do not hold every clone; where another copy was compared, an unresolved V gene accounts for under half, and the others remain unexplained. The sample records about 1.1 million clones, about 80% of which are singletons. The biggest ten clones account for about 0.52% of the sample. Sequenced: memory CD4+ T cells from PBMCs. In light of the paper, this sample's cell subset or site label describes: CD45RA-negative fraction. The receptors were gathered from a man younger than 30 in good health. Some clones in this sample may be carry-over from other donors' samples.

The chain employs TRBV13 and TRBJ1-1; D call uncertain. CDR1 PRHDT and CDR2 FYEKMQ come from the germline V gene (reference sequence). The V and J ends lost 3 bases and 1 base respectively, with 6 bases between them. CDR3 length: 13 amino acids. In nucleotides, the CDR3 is TGTGCCAGCAGCTTTGACCGGAACACTGAAGCTTTCTTT. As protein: CASSFDRNTEAFF.

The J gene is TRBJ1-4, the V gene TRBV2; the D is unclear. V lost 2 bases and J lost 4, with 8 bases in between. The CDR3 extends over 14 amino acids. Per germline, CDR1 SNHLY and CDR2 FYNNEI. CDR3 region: CASSEWQSNEKLFF. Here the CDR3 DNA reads TGTGCCAGCAGTGAATGGCAGAGTAATGAAAAACTGTTTTTT.

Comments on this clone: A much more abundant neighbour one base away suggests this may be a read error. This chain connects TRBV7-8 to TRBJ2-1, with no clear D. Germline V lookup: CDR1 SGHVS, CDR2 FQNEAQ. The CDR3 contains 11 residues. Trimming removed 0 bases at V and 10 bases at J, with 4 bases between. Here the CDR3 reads CASSLAGEQFF. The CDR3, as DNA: TGTGCCAGCAGCTTAGCAGGGGAGCAGTTCTTC.

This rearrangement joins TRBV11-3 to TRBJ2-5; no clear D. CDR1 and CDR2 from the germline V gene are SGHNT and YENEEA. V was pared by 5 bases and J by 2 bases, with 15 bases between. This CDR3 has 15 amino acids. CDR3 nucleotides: TGTGCCAGCAGCAAGAGTCGGGCAGCTCAAGAGACCCAGTACTTC. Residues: CASSKSRAAQETQYF. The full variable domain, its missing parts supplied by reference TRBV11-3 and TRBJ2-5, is EAGVVQSPRYKIIEKKQPVAFWCNPISGHNTLYWYLQNLGQGPELLIRYENEEAVDDSQLPKDRFSAERLKGVDSTLKIQPAELGDSAVYLCASSKSRAAQETQYFGPGTRLLVL.

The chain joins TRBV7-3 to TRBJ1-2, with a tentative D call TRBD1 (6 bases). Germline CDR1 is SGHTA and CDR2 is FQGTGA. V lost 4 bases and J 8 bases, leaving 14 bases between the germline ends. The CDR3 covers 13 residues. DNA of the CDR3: TGTGCCAGCAGCTCCCGGGGGGGCGACGGCTACACCTTC. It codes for CASSSRGGDGYTF.

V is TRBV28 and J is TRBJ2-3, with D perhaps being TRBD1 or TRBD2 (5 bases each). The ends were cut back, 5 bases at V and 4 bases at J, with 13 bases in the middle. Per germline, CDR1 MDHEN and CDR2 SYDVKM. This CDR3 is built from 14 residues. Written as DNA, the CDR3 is TGTGCCAGCAGTCTAGGGGCGGGCCCAGATACGCAGTATTTT. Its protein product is CASSLGAGPDTQYF. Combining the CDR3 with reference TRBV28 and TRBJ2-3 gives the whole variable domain DVKVTQSSRYLVKRTGEKVFLECVQDMDHENMFWYRQDPGLGLRLIYFSYDVKMKEKGDIPEGYSVSREKKERFSLILESASTNQTSMYLCASSLGAGPDTQYFGPGTRLTVL.

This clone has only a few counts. The CDR3 DNA reads TGTGCCAGCTCAGATCAGAGGAACACTGAAGCTTTCTTT. Protein sequence: CASSDQRNTEAFF. The gene calls are TRBV18 and TRBJ1-1; the D is unclear. The CDR3 runs to 13 residues. The V gene lost 5 bases and the J gene lost 1 base, with 8 bases spanning the gap. In germline, CDR1 is KGHSH, CDR2 LQKENI.

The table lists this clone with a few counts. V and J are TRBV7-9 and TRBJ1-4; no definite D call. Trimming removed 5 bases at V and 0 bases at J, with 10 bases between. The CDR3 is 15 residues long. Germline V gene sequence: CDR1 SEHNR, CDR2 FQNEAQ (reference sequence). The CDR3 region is CASSLLATTNEKLFF. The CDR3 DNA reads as TGTGCCAGCAGCCTATTGGCAACAACTAATGAAAAACTGTTTTTT.

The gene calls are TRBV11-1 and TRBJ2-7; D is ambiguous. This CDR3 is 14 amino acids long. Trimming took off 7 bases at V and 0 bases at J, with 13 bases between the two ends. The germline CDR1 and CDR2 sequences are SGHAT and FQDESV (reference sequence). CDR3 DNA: TGTGCCAGCACCTCCAACCCGAACTCCTACGAGCAGTACTTC. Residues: CASTSNPNSYEQYF.

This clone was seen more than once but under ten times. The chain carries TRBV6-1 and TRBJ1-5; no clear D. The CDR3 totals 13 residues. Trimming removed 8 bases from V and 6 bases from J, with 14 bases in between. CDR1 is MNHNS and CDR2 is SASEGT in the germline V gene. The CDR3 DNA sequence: TGTGCCAGCGGTCCAAAAATTGTTCAGCCCCAGCATTTT. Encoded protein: CASGPKIVQPQHF.

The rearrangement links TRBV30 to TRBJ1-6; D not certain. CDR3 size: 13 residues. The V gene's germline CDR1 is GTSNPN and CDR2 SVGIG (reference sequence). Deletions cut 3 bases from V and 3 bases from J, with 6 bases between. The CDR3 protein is CAWRVNYNSPLHF. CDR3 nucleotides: TGTGCCTGGAGGGTGAACTATAATTCACCCCTCCACTTT.

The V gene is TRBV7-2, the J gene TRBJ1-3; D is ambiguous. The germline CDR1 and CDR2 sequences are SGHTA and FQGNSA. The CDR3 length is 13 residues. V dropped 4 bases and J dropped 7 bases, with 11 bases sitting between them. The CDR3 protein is CASSSVRGNTIYF. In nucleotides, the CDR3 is TGTGCCAGCAGCTCAGTTCGAGGTAACACCATATATTTT.

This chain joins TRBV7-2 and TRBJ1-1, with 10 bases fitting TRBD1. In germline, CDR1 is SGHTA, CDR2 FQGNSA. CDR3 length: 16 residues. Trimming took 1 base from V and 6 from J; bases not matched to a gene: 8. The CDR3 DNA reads TGTGCCAGCAGCTTAGTAGGGACAGGGGTAAAGCCTGAAGCTTTCTTT. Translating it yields CASSLVGTGVKPEAFF.

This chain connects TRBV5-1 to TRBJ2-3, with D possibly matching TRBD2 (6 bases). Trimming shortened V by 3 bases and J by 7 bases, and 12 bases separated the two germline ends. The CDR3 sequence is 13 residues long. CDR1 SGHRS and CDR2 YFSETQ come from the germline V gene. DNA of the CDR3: TGCGCCAGCAGCTCGGAGGGGATCTATACGCAGTATTTT. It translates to CASSSEGIYTQYF.

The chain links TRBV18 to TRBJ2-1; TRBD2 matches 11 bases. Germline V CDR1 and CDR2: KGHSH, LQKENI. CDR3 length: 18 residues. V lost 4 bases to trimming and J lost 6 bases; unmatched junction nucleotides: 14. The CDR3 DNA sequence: TGTGCCAGCTCACTGGGACAGCTGAAGACTAGCGGGATCAATGAGCAGTTCTTC. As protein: CASSLGQLKTSGINEQFF.

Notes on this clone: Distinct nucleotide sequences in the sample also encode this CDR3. This chain's CDR3 is CASSTPLAGGPDEQYF. The CDR3 coding sequence is TGCGCCAGCAGCACCCCCCTAGCGGGAGGGCCCGACGAGCAGTACTTC. The chain couples TRBV5-1 to TRBJ2-7; 12 nucleotides match TRBD2. The CDR3 extends over 16 amino acids. Unmatched junction bases numbered 10, after V lost 4 bases and J lost 5 bases. Per the germline V gene, CDR1 is SGHRS and CDR2 is YFSETQ.

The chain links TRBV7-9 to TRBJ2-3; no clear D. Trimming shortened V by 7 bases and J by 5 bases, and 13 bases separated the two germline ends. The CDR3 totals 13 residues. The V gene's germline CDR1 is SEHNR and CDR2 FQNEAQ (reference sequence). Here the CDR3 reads CASTHFSGDTQYF. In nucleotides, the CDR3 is TGTGCCAGCACCCACTTTTCCGGAGATACGCAGTATTTT. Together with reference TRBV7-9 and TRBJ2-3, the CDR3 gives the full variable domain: DTGVSQNPRHKITKRGQNVTFRCDPISEHNRLYWYRQTLGQGPEFLTYFQNEAQLEKSRLLSDRFSAERPKGSFSTLEIQRTEQGDSAMYLCASTHFSGDTQYFGPGTRLTVL.

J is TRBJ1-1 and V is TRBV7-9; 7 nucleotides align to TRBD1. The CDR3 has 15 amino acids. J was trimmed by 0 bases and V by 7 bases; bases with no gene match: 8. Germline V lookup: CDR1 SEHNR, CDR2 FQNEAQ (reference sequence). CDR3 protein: CASMGGQFLNTEAFF. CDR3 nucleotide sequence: TGTGCCAGCATGGGGGGACAGTTTTTGAACACTGAAGCTTTCTTT.

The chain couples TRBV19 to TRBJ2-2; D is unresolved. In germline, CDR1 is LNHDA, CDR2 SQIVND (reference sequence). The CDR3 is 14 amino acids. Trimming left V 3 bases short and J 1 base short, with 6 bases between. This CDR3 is CASSIVRNTGELFF. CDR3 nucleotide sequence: TGTGCCAGTAGTATCGTCCGGAACACCGGGGAGCTGTTTTTT.

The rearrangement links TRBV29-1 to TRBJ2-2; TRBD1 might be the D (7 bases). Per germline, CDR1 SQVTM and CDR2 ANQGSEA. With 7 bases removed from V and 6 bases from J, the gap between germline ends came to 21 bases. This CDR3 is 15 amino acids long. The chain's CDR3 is CSAWDSGGRSGELFF. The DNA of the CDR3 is TGCAGCGCTTGGGACAGCGGAGGGAGATCCGGGGAGCTGTTTTTT.

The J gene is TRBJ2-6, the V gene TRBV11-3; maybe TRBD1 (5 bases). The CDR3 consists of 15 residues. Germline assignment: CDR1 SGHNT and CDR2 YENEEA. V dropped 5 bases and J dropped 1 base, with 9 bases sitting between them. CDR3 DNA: TGTGCCAGCAGCCCCAGACAGTCTGGGGCCAACGTCCTGACTTTC. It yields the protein CASSPRQSGANVLTF.

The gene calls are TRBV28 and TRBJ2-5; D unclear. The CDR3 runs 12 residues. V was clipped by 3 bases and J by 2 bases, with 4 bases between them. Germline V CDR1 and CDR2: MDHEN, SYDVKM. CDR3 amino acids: CASSLAQETQYF. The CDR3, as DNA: TGTGCCAGCAGTTTGGCGCAAGAGACCCAGTACTTC.